Listed below are T cell receptor beta chains from one sample, sequenced in a study of radiation and T cells in renal cell carcinoma. Clones were read by immunoSEQ multiplex PCR, and TCRdb kept only the in-frame ones, dropping some. The sample carries more than 120,000 clones, 70% to 90% recorded once. The input for sequencing was blood, taken from a patient whose treatment included radiotherapy and nephrectomy. These receptors were obtained from a woman aged 50 to 60 with renal cell carcinoma. Both conserved end residues are part of each CDR3. The D gene is left open where the match is weak. Clone size is stated in some rows and not others, as once, few, many or a class when expanded.

>13|TRBV7-8|-|TRBJ2-2|few
CASSPRQLGELFF
TGTGCCAGCAGCCCAAGACAGCTCGGGGAGCTGTTTTTT
>14|TRBV19|TRBD1|TRBJ2-7|-
CASSIAGQVYEQYF
TGTGCCAGTAGTATAGCTGGACAGGTCTACGAGCAGTACTTC
>16|TRBV2|TRBD1|TRBJ1-4|-
CASSAFRQGDNEKLFF
TGTGCCAGCAGTGCCTTTCGACAGGGCGATAATGAAAAACTGTTTTTT
>15|TRBV18|-|TRBJ1-4|-
CASSPGRATNEKLFF
TGTGCCAGCTCACCAGGACGGGCAACTAATGAAAAACTGTTTTTT
>15|TRBV5-1|-|TRBJ2-3|-
CASSLFGQSTDTQYF
TGCGCCAGCAGCTTGTTTGGGCAGAGCACAGATACGCAGTATTTT
>17|TRBV28|TRBD1|TRBJ2-7|once
CASSPLLWTGVIYEQYF
TGTGCCAGCAGTCCTCTCCTGTGGACAGGGGTTATCTACGAGCAGTACTTC
>12|TRBV6-1|-|TRBJ1-2|-
CASTTDGGGYTF
TGTGCCAGCACTACCGACGGGGGCGGCTACACCTTC
>16|TRBV7-6|TRBD1|TRBJ2-3|-
CASSWRDRGEKDTQYF
TGTGCCAGCAGCTGGCGGGACAGGGGGGAGAAAGATACGCAGTATTTT
>16|TRBV13|-|TRBJ1-2|-
CASSLGTANVNYGYTF
TGTGCCAGCAGCTTAGGGACAGCGAATGTAAACTATGGCTACACCTTC
>14|TRBV6-5|TRBD2|TRBJ2-7|-
CASIQLAGSYEQYF
TGTGCCAGCATCCAACTAGCGGGCTCCTACGAGCAGTACTTC
>12|TRBV7-8|TRBD1|TRBJ2-7|-
CASKRTGPEQYF
TGTGCCAGCAAGAGGACAGGGCCCGAGCAGTACTTC
>13|TRBV10-3|-|TRBJ1-5|-
CAISESDDQPQHF
TGTGCCATCAGTGAGAGTGACGATCAGCCCCAGCATTTT
>16|TRBV28|-|TRBJ2-3|-
CASSLVGGGSTDTQYF
TGTGCCAGCAGTTTGGTCGGCGGGGGCAGCACAGATACGCAGTATTTT
>16|TRBV27|-|TRBJ2-7|-
CASSPLAGVSSYEQYF
TGTGCCAGCAGTCCCCTTGCAGGAGTAAGTTCCTACGAGCAGTACTTC
>12|TRBV7-8|-|TRBJ1-3|-
CASSLVGNTIYF
TGTGCCAGCAGCTTAGTGGGAAACACCATATATTTT
>13|TRBV19|-|TRBJ2-7|-
CASSIYGTYEQYF
TGTGCCAGTAGTATTTACGGGACCTACGAGCAGTACTTC
>12|TRBV19|TRBD1|TRBJ1-2|few
CASRTGEYGYTF
TGTGCCAGTAGGACAGGGGAATATGGCTACACCTTC
>13|TRBV2|-|TRBJ2-5|-
CASRQIGGETQYF
TGTGCCAGCAGACAAATAGGGGGGGAGACCCAGTACTTC
>13|TRBV19|TRBD1|TRBJ1-2|once
CATGDRGWDGYTF
TGTGCCACCGGGGACAGGGGCTGGGATGGCTACACCTTC
>11|TRBV6-1|-|TRBJ1-2|-
CASRRGVAYTF
TGTGCCAGCCGGCGGGGAGTTGCCTACACCTTC
>12|TRBV6-6|-|TRBJ1-3|-
CASGISGNTIYF
TGTGCCAGCGGCATCTCTGGAAACACCATATATTTT
>14|TRBV19|-|TRBJ2-7|once
CASSRRVLGYEQYF
TGTGCCAGTAGTCGGAGGGTCTTAGGGTACGAGCAGTACTTC
>14|TRBV6-1|TRBD1|TRBJ1-4|-
CASSPGQGHEKLFF
TGTGCCAGCAGTCCGGGACAGGGACATGAAAAACTGTTTTTT
>15|TRBV7-9|TRBD1|TRBJ1-4|-
CASSSWTGKNEKLFF
TGTGCCAGCAGCTCCTGGACAGGAAAGAATGAAAAACTGTTTTTT
>15|TRBV19|-|TRBJ1-5|-
CASSSTGTSLGGQHF
TGTGCCAGCTCCTCAACCGGGACGTCCCTTGGGGGCCAGCATTTT
>13|TRBV5-1|-|TRBJ1-1|-
CASSLVGLSEAFF
TGCGCCAGCAGCTTGGTAGGGTTAAGTGAAGCTTTCTTT
>13|TRBV30|-|TRBJ1-2|-
CAWSVPTVYGYTF
TGTGCCTGGAGTGTCCCGACAGTCTATGGCTACACCTTC
>12|TRBV7-2|-|TRBJ2-3|-
CASTAGTDTQYF
TGTGCCAGCACCGCTGGCACAGATACGCAGTATTTT
>12|TRBV2|-|TRBJ2-3|-
CASSVVADTQYF
TGTGCCAGCAGTGTGGTAGCGGATACGCAGTATTTT
>15|TRBV7-9|TRBD2|TRBJ2-7|few
CASSQPSGGTYEQYF
TGTGCCAGCAGCCAACCTAGCGGGGGCACTTACGAGCAGTACTTC
>16|TRBV4-3|TRBD1|TRBJ1-2|-
CASSQDRGLIDYGYTF
TGCGCCAGCAGCCAAGACAGGGGGTTAATCGACTATGGCTACACCTTC
>13|TRBV10-3|TRBD1|TRBJ1-2|-
CAIASGTGDGYTF
TGTGCCATAGCCTCCGGGACAGGGGACGGCTACACCTTC
>15|TRBV9|TRBD1|TRBJ1-1|-
CASSVQGGWDTEAFF
TGTGCCAGCAGCGTTCAAGGGGGCTGGGACACTGAAGCTTTCTTT
>14|TRBV4-2|-|TRBJ1-2|-
CASSQATGFYGYTF
TGTGCCAGCAGCCAAGCTACAGGGTTCTATGGCTACACCTTC
>15|TRBV10-3|TRBD2|TRBJ2-3|-
CAISATSGGTDTQYF
TGTGCCATCAGTGCAACTAGCGGGGGCACAGATACGCAGTATTTT
>15|TRBV9|TRBD2|TRBJ2-6|-
CASSEREWGANVLTF
TGTGCCAGCAGCGAGCGGGAGTGGGGGGCCAACGTCCTGACTTTC
>15|TRBV2|-|TRBJ2-7|once
CASSDQIRVYYEQYF
TGTGCCAGCAGCGACCAGATCCGGGTGTACTACGAGCAGTACTTC
>16|TRBV6-5|TRBD1|TRBJ2-3|-
CASSSDRQPSTDTQYF
TGTGCCAGCAGTTCGGACAGGCAGCCTAGCACAGATACGCAGTATTTT
>15|TRBV7-8|TRBD2|TRBJ2-5|-
CASSTGTSIRETQYF
TGTGCCAGCAGCACGGGGACTAGTATTAGGGAGACCCAGTACTTC
>14|TRBV6-5|-|TRBJ2-5|-
CASSLLDSQETQYF
TGTGCCAGCAGTCTACTCGACAGCCAAGAGACCCAGTACTTC
>14|TRBV10-1|TRBD2|TRBJ2-1|-
CASQSSGGANEQFF
TGCGCCAGCCAAAGTAGCGGGGGGGCAAATGAGCAGTTCTTC
>12|TRBV5-6|-|TRBJ1-2|-
CASSFRPIGYTF
TGTGCCAGCAGCTTCAGACCGATAGGCTACACCTTC
>11|TRBV20-1|-|TRBJ1-1|few
CSARGQIRAFF
TGCAGTGCTAGAGGACAGATCCGGGCTTTCTTT
>16|TRBV30|TRBD2|TRBJ2-1|-
CAWSAGLAGPYNEQFF
TGTGCCTGGAGTGCTGGGCTAGCGGGGCCCTACAATGAGCAGTTCTTC
>17|TRBV6-1|-|TRBJ1-3|once
CASSGGTRAMGGNTIYF
TGTGCCAGCAGTGGGGGGACACGAGCCATGGGAGGAAACACCATATATTTT